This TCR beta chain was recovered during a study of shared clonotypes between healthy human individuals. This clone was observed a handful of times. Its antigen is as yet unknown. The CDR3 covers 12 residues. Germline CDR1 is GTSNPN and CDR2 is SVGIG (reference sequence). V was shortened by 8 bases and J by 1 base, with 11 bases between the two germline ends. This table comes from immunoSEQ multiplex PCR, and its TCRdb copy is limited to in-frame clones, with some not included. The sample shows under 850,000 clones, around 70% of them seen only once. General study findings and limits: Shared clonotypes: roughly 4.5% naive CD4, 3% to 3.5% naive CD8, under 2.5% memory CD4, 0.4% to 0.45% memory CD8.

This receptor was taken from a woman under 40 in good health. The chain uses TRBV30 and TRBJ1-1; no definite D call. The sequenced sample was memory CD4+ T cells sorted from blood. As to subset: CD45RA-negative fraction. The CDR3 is CARWLGNTEAFF. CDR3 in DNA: TGTGCCCGGTGGTTGGGGAACACTGAAGCTTTCTTT.